Below are 5 T cell receptor beta chains sequenced from a single sample in a study of T cells in localized non-small cell lung cancer (dated by TCRdb to 2019 to 2021). Library method: the immunoSEQ multiplex PCR assay. TCRdb holds this immuneACCESS table with in-frame rearrangements only. Some clones are missing; in checked studies, unresolved V genes explain under half, and the rest has no known cause. This sample comprises about 31,000 clones, around 90% of them detected only once. The ten largest clones add up to 4.2% of the sample. The sample in question was peripheral blood mononuclear cells, obtained before any cancer treatment. The receptor set was obtained from a woman aged 35-75 years with stage III lung adenocarcinoma.

The rearrangement uses TRBV18 and TRBJ2-3, with 13 bases lining up with TRBD2. The CDR3 sequence is 22 residues long. V was pared by 1 base and J by 1 base, with 17 bases of the junction left unmatched. Germline loops: CDR1 KGHSH, CDR2 LQKENI. CDR3 loop: CASSPRRFLGQGTSGGTDTQYF. The CDR3 DNA is TGTGCCAGCTCACCACGGAGGTTTCTGGGACAAGGGACTAGCGGGGGCACAGATACGCAGTATTTT.

The V and J genes are TRBV6-6 and TRBJ2-1, with D hard to call. The V gene lost 2 bases and the J gene lost 4 bases, with 9 bases spanning the gap. The CDR3 runs to 14 residues. Germline V gene data show CDR1 as MNHNY and CDR2 as SVGAGI (reference sequence). CDR3 sequence: CASSYPGLYNEQFF. CDR3 nucleotides: TGTGCCAGCAGTTACCCCGGCCTGTACAATGAGCAGTTCTTC.

The J gene is TRBJ2-1, the V gene TRBV10-3; the match to TRBD2 covers 10 bases. Germline V gene sequence: CDR1 ENHRY, CDR2 SYGVKD. The CDR3 contains 16 residues. V trimming: 10 bases; J trimming: 6 bases; junction bases outside the gene matches: 15. CDR3 amino acids: CATAPERGGGANEQFF. CDR3 DNA sequence: TGTGCCACCGCCCCCGAGCGGGGGGGCGGGGCCAATGAGCAGTTCTTC.

This chain uses TRBV29-1 with TRBJ1-1; 7 bases are shared with TRBD1. V lost 8 bases and J lost 4; bases outside the gene matches: 13. Germline V gene lookup returns CDR1 SQVTM and CDR2 ANQGSEA. The CDR3 is made up of 14 amino acids. The CDR3 is CSRPSGGGSTEAFF. Here the CDR3 DNA reads TGCAGCCGCCCCTCAGGGGGGGGTTCCACTGAAGCTTTCTTT.

The V gene is TRBV5-6, the J gene TRBJ1-1, with D possibly being TRBD1 (6 bases). CDR3 size: 15 residues. Trimming took off 2 bases at V and 1 base at J, with 12 bases between the two ends. Germline CDR1 is SGHDT and CDR2 is YYEEEE. The CDR3 reads CASSLPKGGNTEAFF. Written as DNA, the CDR3 is TGTGCCAGCAGCTTACCCAAGGGGGGGAACACTGAAGCTTTCTTT.